One T cell receptor beta chain is described in this entry. These data come from a study of blood T cell repertoires in COVID-19. In the study's own analysis: The assay estimated nucleated cells by amplifying reference gene primers. The table came from immunoSEQ multiplex PCR; TCRdb's copy has only in-frame clones and leaves some out. The D gene and trimming were derived from the DNA, and the V and J assignments and clone size from that table. The data show 150,000 to 170,000 clones, approximately 80% seen once. Germline V gene sequence: CDR1 MNHEY, CDR2 SVGAGI. CDR3 length: 15 residues. V gave up 0 bases and J gave up 4 bases; unmatched junction bases: 3.

V usage is TRBV6-5 and J usage is TRBJ1-5; TRBD1 matches 7 bases. The specimen sequenced was peripheral blood. This clonotype was sampled from a woman at least 80 years old with acute or convalescent COVID-19. CDR3 sequence: CASSYSGTDNQPQHF. Here the CDR3 DNA reads TGTGCCAGCAGTTACTCTGGGACAGATAATCAGCCCCAGCATTTT.